Sequencing of this T cell receptor beta chain was carried out in a study of beta chain features in type 1 diabetes. What was sequenced were expressed TCRB transcripts, since all of the isolated RNA had been reverse transcribed. The protocol was immunoSEQ multiplex PCR, while the TCRdb copy is restricted to in-frame clones and leaves out a portion. The table shows around 160,000 clones, with under 60% occurring only once. The CDR3 covers 11 residues. Germline CDR1 GTSNPN, CDR2 SVGIG (reference sequence). The V and J genes are TRBV30 and TRBJ2-5; D is unclear. The DNA matches TRBJ2-7 better at its end, which makes the J call doubtful. The sequence was collected from a man between 18 and 29 years old in good health. The sequenced sample was Tregs from blood. CDR3 nucleotides: TGTGCCTGGAGTTCGTCTTACGAGCAGTACTTC. Amino acid sequence: CAWSSSYEQYF.